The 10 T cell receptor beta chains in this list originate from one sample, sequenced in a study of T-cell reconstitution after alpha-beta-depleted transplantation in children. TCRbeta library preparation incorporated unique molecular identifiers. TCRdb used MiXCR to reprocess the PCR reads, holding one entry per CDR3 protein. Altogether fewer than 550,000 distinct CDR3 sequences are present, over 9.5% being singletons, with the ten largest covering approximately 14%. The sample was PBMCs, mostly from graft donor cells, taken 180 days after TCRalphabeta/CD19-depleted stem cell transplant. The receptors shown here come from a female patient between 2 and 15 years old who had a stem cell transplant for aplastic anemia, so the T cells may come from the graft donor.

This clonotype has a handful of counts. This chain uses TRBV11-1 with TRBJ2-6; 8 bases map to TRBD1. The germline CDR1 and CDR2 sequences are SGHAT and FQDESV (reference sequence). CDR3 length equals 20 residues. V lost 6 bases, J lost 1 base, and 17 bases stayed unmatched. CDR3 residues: CASRRRTGTLAQSGANVLTF. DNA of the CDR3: TGTGCCAGCAGAAGACGGACAGGGACCTTAGCCCAATCTGGGGCCAACGTCCTGACTTTC.

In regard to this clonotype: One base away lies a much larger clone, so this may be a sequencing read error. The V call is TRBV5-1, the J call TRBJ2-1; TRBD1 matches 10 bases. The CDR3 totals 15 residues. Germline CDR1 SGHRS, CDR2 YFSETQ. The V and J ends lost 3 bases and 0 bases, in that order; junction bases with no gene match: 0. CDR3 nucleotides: TGCGCCAGCAGCTGGACAGGGGGCTCCTACAATGAGCAGTTCTTC. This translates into CASSWTGGSYNEQFF.

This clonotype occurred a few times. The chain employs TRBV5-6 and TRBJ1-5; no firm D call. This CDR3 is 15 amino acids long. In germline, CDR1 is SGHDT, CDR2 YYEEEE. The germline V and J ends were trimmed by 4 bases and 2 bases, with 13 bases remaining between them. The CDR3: CASSPFFDRNQPQHF. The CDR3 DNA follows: TGTGCCAGCAGCCCATTCTTCGACCGCAATCAGCCCCAGCATTTT.

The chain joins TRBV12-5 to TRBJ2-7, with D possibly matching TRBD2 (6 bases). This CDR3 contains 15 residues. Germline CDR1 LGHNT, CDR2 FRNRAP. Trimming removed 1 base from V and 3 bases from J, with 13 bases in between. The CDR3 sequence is CASGLAWDGGYEQYV. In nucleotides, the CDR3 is TGTGCTAGTGGTTTGGCTTGGGACGGGGGCTACGAGCAGTACGTC.

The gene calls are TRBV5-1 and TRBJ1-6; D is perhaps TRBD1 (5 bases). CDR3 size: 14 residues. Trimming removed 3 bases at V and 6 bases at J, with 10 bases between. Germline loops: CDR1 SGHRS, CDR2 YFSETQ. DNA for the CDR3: TGCGCCAGCAGCTATTACGGGGCTAATTCACCCCTCCACTTT. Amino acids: CASSYYGANSPLHF.

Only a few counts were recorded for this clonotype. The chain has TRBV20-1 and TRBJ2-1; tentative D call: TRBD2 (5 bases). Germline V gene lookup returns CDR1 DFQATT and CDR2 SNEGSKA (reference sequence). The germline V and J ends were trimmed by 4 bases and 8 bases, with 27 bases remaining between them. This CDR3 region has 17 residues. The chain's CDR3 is CSATNELREIRLHEQFF. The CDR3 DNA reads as TGCAGTGCTACCAATGAGTTAAGGGAGATAAGGCTTCATGAGCAGTTCTTC.

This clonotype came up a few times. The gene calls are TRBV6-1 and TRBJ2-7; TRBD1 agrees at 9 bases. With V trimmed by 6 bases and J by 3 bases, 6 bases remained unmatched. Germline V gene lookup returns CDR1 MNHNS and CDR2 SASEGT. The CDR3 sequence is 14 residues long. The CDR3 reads CASRGTGPSYEQYF. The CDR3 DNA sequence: TGTGCCAGCAGGGGGACAGGGCCGAGCTACGAGCAGTACTTC.

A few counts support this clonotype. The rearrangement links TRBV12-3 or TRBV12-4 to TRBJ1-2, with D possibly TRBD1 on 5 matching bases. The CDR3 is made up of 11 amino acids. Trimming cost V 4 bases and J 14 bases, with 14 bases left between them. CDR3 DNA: TGTGCCAGCAGTTCCAGGGAGCTGGAGACCTTC. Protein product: CASSSRELETF.

CDR3 amino acids: CASLDRGRPGELFF. The DNA of the CDR3 is TGTGCCAGCCTGGACAGGGGGCGTCCCGGGGAGCTGTTTTTT. V gene TRBV2 combines with J gene TRBJ2-2; TRBD1 matches at 11 bases. Germline V gene lookup returns CDR1 SNHLY and CDR2 FYNNEI. The junction had 5 bases not matched to a gene; V was cut back by 8 bases and J by 6 bases. The CDR3 is 14 amino acids.

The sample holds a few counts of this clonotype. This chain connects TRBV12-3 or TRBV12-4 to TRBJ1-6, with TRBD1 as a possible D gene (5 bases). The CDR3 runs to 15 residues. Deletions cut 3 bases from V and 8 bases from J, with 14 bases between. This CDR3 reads CASSLVAGSDSPLHF. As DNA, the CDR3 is TGTGCCAGCAGTTTGGTGGCAGGGAGTGATTCACCCCTCCACTTT.